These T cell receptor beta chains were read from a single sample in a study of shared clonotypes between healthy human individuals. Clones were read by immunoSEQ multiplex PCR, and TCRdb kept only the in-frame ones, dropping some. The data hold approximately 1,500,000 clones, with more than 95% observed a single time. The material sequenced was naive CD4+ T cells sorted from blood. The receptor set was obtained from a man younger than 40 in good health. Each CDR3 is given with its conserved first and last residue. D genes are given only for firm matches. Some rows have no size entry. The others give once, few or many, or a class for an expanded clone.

CASTTVTDTQYF	TGTGCCAGCACTACTGTCACAGATACGCAGTATTTT	-	-	TRBJ2-3	TRBV28
CAISKGLNTEAFF	TGTGCCATCAGTAAGGGGTTGAACACTGAAGCTTTCTTT	-	-	TRBJ1-1	TRBV10-3
CASSFPDSTDTQYF	TGTGCCAGCAGCTTTCCGGACAGCACAGATACGCAGTATTTT	-	-	TRBJ2-3	TRBV5-6
CASSTSLTGGTTEAFF	TGTGCCAGCAGCACCAGCTTGACAGGGGGGACCACTGAAGCTTTCTTT	TRBD1	once	TRBJ1-1	TRBV7-9
CASSIEGTGETQYF	TGTGCCAGCAGCATTGAAGGGACAGGAGAGACCCAGTACTTC	TRBD1	-	TRBJ2-5	TRBV5-6
CASSPPVISGNTIYF	TGTGCCAGCTCACCACCGGTGATCTCTGGAAACACCATATATTTT	-	-	TRBJ1-3	TRBV18
CASSPRGLAGDYEQYF	TGTGCCAGCAGCCCTAGGGGACTAGCGGGGGACTACGAGCAGTACTTC	TRBD2	-	TRBJ2-7	TRBV7-9
CASSPPAGQGPGSEQFF	TGTGCCAGCAGCCCCCCCGCGGGACAGGGCCCCGGTAGCGAGCAGTTCTTC	TRBD1	-	TRBJ2-1	TRBV7-2
CASSSGQGYTEAFF	TGTGCCAGCAGCTCGGGACAGGGGTACACTGAAGCTTTCTTT	TRBD1	-	TRBJ1-1	TRBV7-2
CASTPGTLYTF	TGTGCCAGCACCCCCGGGACTCTCTACACCTTC	-	-	TRBJ1-2	TRBV7-9
CSVPPPLGLFTDEQFF	TGCAGCGTACCCCCCCCCTTAGGGCTTTTTACCGATGAGCAGTTCTTC	-	-	TRBJ2-1	TRBV29-1
CAISEFRDSPREQYF	TGTGCCATCAGTGAATTCCGGGACAGCCCTCGGGAGCAGTACTTC	TRBD1	once	TRBJ2-7	TRBV10-3
CSVEPDNRGRNTIYF	TGCAGCGTTGAGCCTGACAACCGAGGGAGAAACACCATATATTTT	-	-	TRBJ1-3	TRBV29-1
CASSVVAASYNEQFF	TGTGCCAGCAGCGTAGTGGCGGCCTCCTACAATGAGCAGTTCTTC	-	-	TRBJ2-1	TRBV9
CSVTGTPFSYNEQFF	TGCAGCGTGACCGGGACACCCTTCTCCTACAATGAGCAGTTCTTC	-	-	TRBJ2-1	TRBV29-1
CASSYVGGNSYEQYF	TGTGCCAGCAGTTACGTCGGGGGAAATTCCTACGAGCAGTACTTC	-	-	TRBJ2-7	TRBV6-5
CASSLSGRTEYNEQFF	TGTGCCAGCAGCTTGAGTGGGCGGACTGAGTACAATGAGCAGTTCTTC	-	-	TRBJ2-1	TRBV11-3
CASSLWGKSGFRGYTF	TGTGCCAGCAGTTTGTGGGGGAAGTCAGGGTTCCGTGGCTACACCTTC	-	-	TRBJ1-2	TRBV28
CASSHSGRVYSEQFF	TGTGCCAGCAGTCATAGCGGGAGGGTTTATAGTGAGCAGTTCTTC	TRBD2	-	TRBJ2-1	TRBV28
CASSPWTEVPHMGYTF	TGTGCCAGCTCACCCTGGACGGAAGTTCCACATATGGGCTACACCTTC	-	once	TRBJ1-2	TRBV18
CASTLAGAGLGYGYTF	TGTGCCAGCACCTTAGCGGGGGCTGGACTGGGCTATGGCTACACCTTC	-	-	TRBJ1-2	TRBV28
CASSLETASYEQYF	TGCGCCAGCAGCTTGGAGACGGCCTCCTACGAGCAGTACTTC	-	-	TRBJ2-7	TRBV5-1
CASRELGSPYNEQFF	TGTGCCAGCAGAGAACTCGGGAGTCCCTACAATGAGCAGTTCTTC	-	-	TRBJ2-1	TRBV27
CASSPLGGRDTQYF	TGTGCCAGCAGCCCTCTCGGGGGCAGGGATACGCAGTATTTT	-	-	TRBJ2-3	TRBV14
CASSRSRGTPYNEQFF	TGTGCCAGCAGCCGCTCCCGCGGGACCCCCTACAATGAGCAGTTCTTC	-	-	TRBJ2-1	TRBV4-2